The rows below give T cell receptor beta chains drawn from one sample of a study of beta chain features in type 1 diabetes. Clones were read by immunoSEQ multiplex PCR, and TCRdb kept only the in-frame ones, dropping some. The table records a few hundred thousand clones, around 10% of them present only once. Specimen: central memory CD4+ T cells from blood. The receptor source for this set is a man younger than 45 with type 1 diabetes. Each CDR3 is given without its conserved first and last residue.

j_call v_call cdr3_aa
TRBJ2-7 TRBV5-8 ASSLAQVSEQY
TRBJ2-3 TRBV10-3 ASQRGQGRTDTQY
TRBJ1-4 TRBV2 ASMQDSEKLF
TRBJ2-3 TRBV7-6 ASSLGTTDTQY
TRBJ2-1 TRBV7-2 ASSLVRALDNEQF
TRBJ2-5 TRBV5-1 ASSLGDDQETQY
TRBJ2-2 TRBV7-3 ASSFPPGTTNTGELF
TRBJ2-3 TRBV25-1 AIGSLITDTQY
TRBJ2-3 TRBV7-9 ASSLIGTDTQY
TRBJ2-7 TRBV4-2 ASSLGGRGAFYEQY